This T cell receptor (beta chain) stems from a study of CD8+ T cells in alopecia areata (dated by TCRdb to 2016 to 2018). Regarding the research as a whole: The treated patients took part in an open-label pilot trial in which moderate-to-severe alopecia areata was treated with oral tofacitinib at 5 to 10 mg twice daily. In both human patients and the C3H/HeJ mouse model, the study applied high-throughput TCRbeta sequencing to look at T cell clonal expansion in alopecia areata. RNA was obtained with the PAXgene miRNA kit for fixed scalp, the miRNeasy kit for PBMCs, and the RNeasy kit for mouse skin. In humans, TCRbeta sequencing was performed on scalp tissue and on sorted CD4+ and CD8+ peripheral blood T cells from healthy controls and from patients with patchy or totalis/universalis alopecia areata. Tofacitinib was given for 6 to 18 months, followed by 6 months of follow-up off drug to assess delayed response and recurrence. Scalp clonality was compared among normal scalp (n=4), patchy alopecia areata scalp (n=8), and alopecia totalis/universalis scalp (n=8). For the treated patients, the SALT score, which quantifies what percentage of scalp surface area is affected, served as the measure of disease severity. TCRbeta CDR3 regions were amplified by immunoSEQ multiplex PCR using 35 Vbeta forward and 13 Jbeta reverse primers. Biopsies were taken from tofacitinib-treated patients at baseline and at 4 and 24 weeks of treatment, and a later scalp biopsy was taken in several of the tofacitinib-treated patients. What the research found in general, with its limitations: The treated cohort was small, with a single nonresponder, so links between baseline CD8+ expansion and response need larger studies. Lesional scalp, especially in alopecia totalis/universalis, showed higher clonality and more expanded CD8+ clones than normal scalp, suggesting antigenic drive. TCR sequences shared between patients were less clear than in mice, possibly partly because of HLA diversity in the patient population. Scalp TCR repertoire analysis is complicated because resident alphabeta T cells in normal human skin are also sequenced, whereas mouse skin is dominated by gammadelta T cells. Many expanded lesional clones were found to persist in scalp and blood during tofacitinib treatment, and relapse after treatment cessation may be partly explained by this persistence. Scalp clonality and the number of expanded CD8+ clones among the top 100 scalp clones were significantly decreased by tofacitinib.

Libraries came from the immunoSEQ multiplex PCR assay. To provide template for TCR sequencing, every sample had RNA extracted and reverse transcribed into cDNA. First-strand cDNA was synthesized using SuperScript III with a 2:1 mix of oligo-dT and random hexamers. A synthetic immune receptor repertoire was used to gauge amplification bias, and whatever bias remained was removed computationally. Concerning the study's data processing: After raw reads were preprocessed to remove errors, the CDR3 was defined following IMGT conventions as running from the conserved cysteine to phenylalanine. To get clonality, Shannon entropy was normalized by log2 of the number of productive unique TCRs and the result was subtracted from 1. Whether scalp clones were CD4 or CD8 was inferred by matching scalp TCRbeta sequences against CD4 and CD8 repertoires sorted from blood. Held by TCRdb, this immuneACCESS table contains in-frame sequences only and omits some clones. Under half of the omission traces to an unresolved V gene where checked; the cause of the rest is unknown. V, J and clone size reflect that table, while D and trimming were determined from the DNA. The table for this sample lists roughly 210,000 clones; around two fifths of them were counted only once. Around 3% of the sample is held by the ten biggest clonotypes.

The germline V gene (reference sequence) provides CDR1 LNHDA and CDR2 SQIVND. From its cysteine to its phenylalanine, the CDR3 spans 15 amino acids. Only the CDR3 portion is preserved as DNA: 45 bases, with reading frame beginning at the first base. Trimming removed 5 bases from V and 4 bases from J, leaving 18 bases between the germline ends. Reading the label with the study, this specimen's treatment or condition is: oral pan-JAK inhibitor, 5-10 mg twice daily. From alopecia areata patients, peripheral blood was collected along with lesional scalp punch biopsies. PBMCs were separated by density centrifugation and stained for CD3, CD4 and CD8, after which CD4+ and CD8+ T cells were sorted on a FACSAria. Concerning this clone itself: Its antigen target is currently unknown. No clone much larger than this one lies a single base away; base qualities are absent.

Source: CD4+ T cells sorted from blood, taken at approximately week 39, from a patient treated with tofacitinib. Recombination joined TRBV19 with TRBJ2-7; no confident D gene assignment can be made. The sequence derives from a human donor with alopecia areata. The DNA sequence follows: TGTGCCAGTAGTGGGCCGGCAGGATGGGCTTACGAGCAGTACTTC. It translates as CASSGPAGWAYEQYF.